Below, 28 T cell receptor beta chains from the same sample are listed, as sequenced in a study of identical twins. TCRdb reprocessed the 5' RACE reads via MiXCR and lists one record per CDR3 protein. This sample has some 590,000 distinct CDR3 sequences, with nearly 10% found just once. These data also featured in a second study, about yellow fever vaccine responses in identical twins.

Input material: PBMCs. These receptors were obtained from a woman between 18 and 29 years old in good health.

Worth noting for this clonotype: A read error may explain this, as a much larger clone is one base away. The chain combines TRBV12-3 or TRBV12-4 with TRBJ2-5, with D perhaps matching TRBD1 (5 bases). The CDR3 contains 14 residues. The CDR3 DNA sequence: TGTGCCAGCAGCCAGAGACAGATACAAGAGACCCAGAACTTC. This gives the protein CASSQRQIQETQNF.

This clonotype was counted a few times. This chain connects TRBV5-1 to TRBJ2-7, with TRBD2 matching over 11 bases. The CDR3 covers 16 residues. CDR1 is SGHRS and CDR2 is YFSETQ in the germline V gene. Trimming took 1 base from V and 2 from J; bases not matched to a gene: 5. The CDR3 nucleotides read TGCGCCAGCAGCTTGTGGCTAGCGGGAGGTCCCTACGAGCAGTACTTC. This encodes CASSLWLAGGPYEQYF.

The rearrangement links TRBV14 to TRBJ2-3; 7 bases are shared with TRBD2. Per germline, CDR1 SGHDN and CDR2 FVKESK. V lost 1 base to trimming and J lost 4 bases; unmatched junction nucleotides: 14. This CDR3 is 18 amino acids long. This CDR3 is CASSQARVAGEASDTQYF. The CDR3, as DNA: TGTGCCAGCAGCCAAGCTAGGGTTGCGGGAGAGGCGTCAGATACGCAGTATTTT.

A remark on this clonotype: This sequence may be a read error, since a much larger clone differs from it by one base. As the CDR3 is not closed by the conserved phenylalanine or tryptophan, this likely results from a read error. The genes are TRBV7-2 and TRBJ2-7, with D possibly matching TRBD1 (6 bases). V lost 5 bases and J lost 4, with 12 bases in between. CDR3 size: 13 residues. The V gene's germline CDR1 is SGHTA and CDR2 FQGNSA. DNA for the CDR3: TGTGCCAGCAGCGCTCGGCAGGGGTACGAGCAGTACCTC. Its translation: CASSARQGYEQYL.

This clonotype occurred many times. CDR3 amino acids: CASSSAGTRRDNEQFF. The CDR3 coding sequence is TGTGCCAGCAGTTCGGCCGGGACTAGAAGGGACAATGAGCAGTTCTTC. This chain uses TRBV27 with TRBJ2-1; TRBD2 matches at 8 bases. The junction had 10 bases not matched to a gene; V was cut back by 4 bases and J by 5 bases. CDR1 and CDR2 from the germline V gene are MNHEY and SMNVEV (reference sequence). This CDR3 has 16 residues.

In its sample, this clonotype was seen a few times. This chain uses TRBV30 with TRBJ1-5; 8 bases map to TRBD1. The germline V gene encodes CDR1 GTSNPN and CDR2 SVGIG (reference sequence). This CDR3 contains 12 residues. Trimming cost V 5 bases and J 6 bases; bases outside gene matches: 3. CDR3 sequence reads: CAWGTGVQPQHF. The CDR3 DNA sequence: TGTGCCTGGGGGACAGGAGTTCAGCCCCAGCATTTT.

This clonotype was seen a few times. The rearrangement uses TRBV5-1 and TRBJ2-1; D is perhaps TRBD2 (5 bases). The CDR3 length is 16 residues. The germline V and J ends were trimmed by 4 bases and 0 bases, with 14 bases remaining between them. The germline CDR1 and CDR2 sequences are SGHRS and YFSETQ. The CDR3 reads CASSTDFLSSYNEQFF. As DNA, the CDR3 is TGCGCCAGCAGCACGGACTTCCTAAGCTCCTACAATGAGCAGTTCTTC.

This clonotype was counted between two and nine times. Given a much more abundant clone one base away, this may be a read error. This chain connects TRBV7-6 to TRBJ2-1; D is perhaps TRBD2 (5 bases). The V and J ends lost 0 bases and 0 bases respectively, with 9 bases between them. Germline CDR1 reads SGHVS; CDR2 reads FNYEAQ. The CDR3 is 16 amino acids. CDR3 sequence reads: CASSLAGVGSYNEQFF. In DNA, the CDR3 is TGTGCCAGCAGCTTAGCGGGAGTGGGCTCCTACAATGAGCAGTTCTTC.

This clonotype was found a few times. This rearrangement joins TRBV5-1 to TRBJ2-1; 12 bases agree with TRBD2. CDR1 is SGHRS and CDR2 is YFSETQ in the germline V gene. Germline trimming cut 0 bases from V and 0 bases from J; bases unmatched to any gene: 7. The CDR3 length is 19 residues. CDR3: CASSLGLAGAPASYNEQFF. CDR3 DNA: TGCGCCAGCAGCTTGGGACTAGCGGGAGCCCCAGCCTCCTACAATGAGCAGTTCTTC.

This clonotype occurred many times. The chain has TRBV29-1 and TRBJ2-1, with 9 nucleotides matching TRBD2. J lost 8 bases, V lost 7 bases, and 12 bases had no gene match. Germline loops: CDR1 SQVTM, CDR2 ANQGSEA. This CDR3 region has 14 residues. CDR3 sequence: CSEPQGGRADEQFF. The CDR3 region has the DNA TGCAGCGAACCGCAAGGCGGGAGGGCCGATGAGCAGTTCTTC.

This clonotype has ten or more counts. The chain combines TRBV5-1 with TRBJ2-1; D is possibly TRBD1 (6 bases). The CDR3 sequence is 14 residues long. Trimming removed 0 bases from V and 9 bases from J, with 13 bases in between. Germline V gene sequence: CDR1 SGHRS, CDR2 YFSETQ. The CDR3 DNA sequence: TGCGCCAGCAGCTTGGTAGCAGGGGTTGGTGAGCAGTTCTTC. Protein: CASSLVAGVGEQFF.

The chain joins TRBV20-1 to TRBJ2-5, with D maybe TRBD2 (6 bases). This CDR3 is 14 amino acids long. Germline-derived CDR1 and CDR2 are DFQATT and SNEGSKA (reference sequence). CDR3 protein: CRAGDSGGGKTQYF. Here the CDR3 DNA reads TGCAGAGCTGGTGATAGCGGAGGCGGGAAGACCCAGTACTTC.

This clonotype turned up a few times. The chain couples TRBV28 to TRBJ2-1; 8 bases are a match to TRBD1. CDR1 and CDR2 (germline): MDHEN, SYDVKM. This CDR3 is built from 13 residues. V lost 10 bases to trimming and J lost 9 bases; unmatched junction nucleotides: 11. The CDR3 DNA follows: TGTGCCACCGAGACAGGGGTCTTCCTTGAGCAGTTCTTC. It encodes CATETGVFLEQFF. Full variable domain (remainder filled in from reference TRBV28 and TRBJ2-1): DVKVTQSSRYLVKRTGEKVFLECVQDMDHENMFWYRQDPGLGLRLIYFSYDVKMKEKGDIPEGYSVSREKKERFSLILESASTNQTSMYLCATETGVFLEQFFGPGTRLTVL.

The gene calls are TRBV10-3 and TRBJ2-7; the match to TRBD2 covers 10 bases. After removal of 1 base from V and 6 bases from J, the junction contained 3 bases not matched to a gene. Germline CDR1 reads ENHRY; CDR2 reads SYGVKD. The CDR3 is made up of 14 amino acids. The CDR3 loop reads CAISELLAGPEQYF. In DNA form, the CDR3 reads TGTGCCATCAGTGAGTTACTAGCGGGACCCGAGCAGTACTTC.

The chain carries TRBV28 and TRBJ2-7, with 9 bases aligning to TRBD1. The J segment lost 3 bases and the V segment lost 6 bases, leaving 6 bases of the junction unmatched. CDR3 length: 14 residues. Germline V gene lookup returns CDR1 MDHEN and CDR2 SYDVKM. The CDR3 DNA is TGTGCCAGCAGGGGACAGGGTGATGGCTACGAGCAGTACTTC. It codes for CASRGQGDGYEQYF. The complete variable domain, with remaining parts taken from reference TRBV28 and TRBJ2-7, reads DVKVTQSSRYLVKRTGEKVFLECVQDMDHENMFWYRQDPGLGLRLIYFSYDVKMKEKGDIPEGYSVSREKKERFSLILESASTNQTSMYLCASRGQGDGYEQYFGPGTRLTVT.

The chain carries TRBV7-6 and TRBJ2-5; TRBD1 aligns across 7 bases. The CDR3 consists of 15 residues. Germline V gene lookup returns CDR1 SGHVS and CDR2 FNYEAQ. Trimming removed 6 bases from V and 5 bases from J; junction bases left unmatched: 12. The CDR3 region is CASRANAGGFETQYF. The CDR3 bases are TGTGCCAGCAGGGCAAACGCAGGGGGATTCGAGACCCAGTACTTC.

This clonotype was observed a few times. This chain connects TRBV5-1 to TRBJ1-1, with 7 bases lining up with TRBD1. This CDR3 has 14 amino acids. Germline V gene data show CDR1 as SGHRS and CDR2 as YFSETQ. Unmatched junction bases numbered 5, after V lost 5 bases and J lost 1 base. The CDR3 region has the DNA TGCGCCAGCAGGTCAGGGGGGAGGAACACTGAAGCTTTCTTT. Its translation is CASRSGGRNTEAFF. The full variable domain, rest sourced from reference TRBV5-1 and TRBJ1-1, is KAGVTQTPRYLIKTRGQQVTLSCSPISGHRSVSWYQQTPGQGLQFLFEYFSETQRNKGNFPGRFSGRQFSNSRSEMNVSTLELGDSALYLCASRSGGRNTEAFFGQGTRLTVV.

This clonotype was detected only a few times. The V call is TRBV7-9, the J call TRBJ1-3; D unclear. Per the germline V gene, CDR1 is SEHNR and CDR2 is FQNEAQ (reference sequence). This CDR3 comprises 14 residues. Trimming pared 3 bases from V and 0 bases from J, leaving 6 bases between. CDR3 sequence: CASSLLISGNTIYF. The CDR3 region has the DNA TGTGCCAGCAGCTTGCTTATCTCTGGAAACACCATATATTTT. Using reference TRBV7-9 and TRBJ1-3 for the parts outside the CDR3, the full variable domain is DTGVSQNPRHKITKRGQNVTFRCDPISEHNRLYWYRQTLGQGPEFLTYFQNEAQLEKSRLLSDRFSAERPKGSFSTLEIQRTEQGDSAMYLCASSLLISGNTIYFGEGSWLTVV.

This clonotype occurred many times. The chain couples TRBV5-1 to TRBJ2-2, with TRBD2 identical over 7 bases. This CDR3 has 16 residues. With 4 bases clipped from V and 1 base from J, the junction kept 7 bases outside the gene matches. CDR1 SGHRS and CDR2 YFSETQ come from the germline V gene. DNA for the CDR3: TGCGCCAGCAGCCCGGGGACTACCCTGAACACCGGGGAGCTGTTTTTT. Its translation: CASSPGTTLNTGELFF.

This clonotype was counted ten times or more. The V and J genes are TRBV5-6 and TRBJ2-7; D remains unclear. Trimming stripped 3 bases from V and 3 bases from J, with 16 bases between. Germline loops: CDR1 SGHDT, CDR2 YYEEEE. The CDR3 covers 15 residues. DNA of the CDR3: TGTGCCAGCAGCTCCGCGGAAGAGTTTGGCTACGAGCAGTACTTC. This codes for CASSSAEEFGYEQYF.

In this sample, this clonotype turned up many times. The genes are TRBV7-9 and TRBJ2-2, with 8 bases lining up with TRBD2. Unmatched junction bases numbered 3, after V lost 3 bases and J lost 6 bases. CDR1 SEHNR and CDR2 FQNEAQ come from the germline V gene (reference sequence). CDR3 length: 14 residues. Written as DNA, the CDR3 is TGTGCCAGCAGCTTGCGGACTAGCCCCGGGGAGCTGTTTTTT. It yields the protein CASSLRTSPGELFF.

The chain joins TRBV27 to TRBJ1-5; 7 nucleotides match TRBD1. V lost 6 bases to trimming and J lost 4 bases; unmatched junction nucleotides: 9. This CDR3 is 15 amino acids long. The germline gives CDR1 MNHEY, CDR2 SMNVEV (reference sequence). This CDR3 reads CASRTTGSKNQPQHF. The DNA for the CDR3 is TGTGCCAGCAGAACGACAGGGTCTAAGAATCAGCCCCAGCATTTT.

This clonotype was recorded a few times. The chain couples TRBV5-6 to TRBJ2-3; 8 nucleotides match TRBD1. Germline-derived CDR1 and CDR2 are SGHDT and YYEEEE. J lost 2 bases, V lost 3 bases, and 8 bases had no gene match. The CDR3 has 16 residues. CDR3 region: CASSWKGQVLTDTQYF. In DNA, the CDR3 is TGTGCCAGCAGCTGGAAGGGACAGGTCCTCACAGATACGCAGTATTTT.

This clonotype was recorded many times. V and J are TRBV29-1 and TRBJ2-1; unclear D gene. Trimming pared 6 bases from V and 8 bases from J, leaving 8 bases between. CDR1 is SQVTM, CDR2 ANQGSEA, per germline. This CDR3 has 10 residues. This CDR3 reads CSVLTYEQFF. The CDR3 DNA reads as TGCAGCGTCCTTACTTATGAGCAGTTCTTC.

This clonotype was counted at least ten times. The chain combines TRBV6-1 with TRBJ2-1, with D unresolved. This CDR3 contains 14 residues. V was cut by 8 bases and J by 0 bases, with 11 bases left in between. Germline V CDR1 and CDR2: MNHNS, SASEGT. The CDR3 reads CASGPASSYNEQFF. The CDR3 DNA is TGTGCCAGCGGCCCTGCTAGCTCCTACAATGAGCAGTTCTTC.

This clonotype was recorded many times. The CDR3 nucleotides read TGTGCCAGCAGGCCTTACAGTAGCGGGGTGAGGGGGGAGCAGTTCTTC. The encoded protein is CASRPYSSGVRGEQFF. The chain couples TRBV11-2 to TRBJ2-1; 8 bases line up with TRBD2. The CDR3 consists of 16 residues. Losses at the gene ends were 6 bases for V and 10 bases for J; bases not matched to a gene: 17. Germline CDR1 reads SGHAT; CDR2 reads FQNNGV.

The chain is built from TRBV20-1 and TRBJ2-3, with 7 nucleotides matching TRBD2. Germline V lookup: CDR1 DFQATT, CDR2 SNEGSKA (reference sequence). The junction had 7 bases not matched to a gene; V was cut back by 6 bases and J by 1 base. The CDR3 extends over 14 amino acids. The CDR3 region is CSAPRAGGTDTQYF. CDR3 bases: TGCAGTGCCCCGAGGGCGGGGGGCACAGATACGCAGTATTTT.

Regarding this clonotype: At one end, the junction sequence differs from germline, possibly due to a read error. The gene calls are TRBV6-4 and TRBJ2-5; 9 bases are a match to TRBD2. This CDR3 contains 14 residues. The germline CDR1 and CDR2 sequences are MRHNA and SNTAGT. CDR3 in DNA: TGTGACAGCAGACTAGCGGAGCCCGGGGAGACCCAGTACTTC. Encoded protein: CDSRLAEPGETQYF.